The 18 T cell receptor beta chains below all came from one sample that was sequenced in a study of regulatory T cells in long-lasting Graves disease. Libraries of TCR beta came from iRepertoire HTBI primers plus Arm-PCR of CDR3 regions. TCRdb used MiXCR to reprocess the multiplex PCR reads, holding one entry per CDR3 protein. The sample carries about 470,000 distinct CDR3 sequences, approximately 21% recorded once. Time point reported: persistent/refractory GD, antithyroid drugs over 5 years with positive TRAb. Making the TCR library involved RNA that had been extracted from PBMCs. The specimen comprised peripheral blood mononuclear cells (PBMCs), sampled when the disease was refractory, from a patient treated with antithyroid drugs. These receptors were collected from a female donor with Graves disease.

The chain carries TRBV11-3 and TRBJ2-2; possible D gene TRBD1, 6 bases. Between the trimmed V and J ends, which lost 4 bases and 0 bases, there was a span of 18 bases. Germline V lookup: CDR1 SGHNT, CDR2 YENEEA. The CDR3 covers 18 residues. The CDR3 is CASSSGQLITPNTGELFF. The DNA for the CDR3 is TGTGCCAGCAGCTCCGGACAGTTGATTACTCCGAACACCGGGGAGCTGTTTTTT. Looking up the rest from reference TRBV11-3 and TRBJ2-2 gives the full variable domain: EAGVVQSPRYKIIEKKQPVAFWCNPISGHNTLYWYLQNLGQGPELLIRYENEEAVDDSQLPKDRFSAERLKGVDSTLKIQPAELGDSAVYLCASSSGQLITPNTGELFFGEGSRLTVL.

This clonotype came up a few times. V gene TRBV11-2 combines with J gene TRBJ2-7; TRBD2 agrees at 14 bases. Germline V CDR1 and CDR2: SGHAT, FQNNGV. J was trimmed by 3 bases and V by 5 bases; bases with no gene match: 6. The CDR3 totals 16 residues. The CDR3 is CASSPGLAGGVYEQYF. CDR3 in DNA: TGTGCCAGCAGCCCTGGACTAGCGGGAGGAGTCTACGAGCAGTACTTC.

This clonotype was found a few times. The CDR3 DNA is TGTGCCAGCAGCTTGAGGTTGTACGAGCAGTACTTC. This encodes CASSLRLYEQYF. The chain links TRBV5-5 to TRBJ2-7; D remains ambiguous. Germline V gene lookup returns CDR1 SGHKS and CDR2 YYEKEE (reference sequence). V lost 1 base, J lost 4 bases, and 6 bases lay in between. The CDR3 has 12 amino acids.

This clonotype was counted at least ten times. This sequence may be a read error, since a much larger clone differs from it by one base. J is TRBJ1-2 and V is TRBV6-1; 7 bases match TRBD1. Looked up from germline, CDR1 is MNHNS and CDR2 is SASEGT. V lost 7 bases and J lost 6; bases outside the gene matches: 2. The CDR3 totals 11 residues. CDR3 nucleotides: TGTGCCAGCACCGACAGGGATGGCTACACCTTC. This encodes CASTDRDGYTF.

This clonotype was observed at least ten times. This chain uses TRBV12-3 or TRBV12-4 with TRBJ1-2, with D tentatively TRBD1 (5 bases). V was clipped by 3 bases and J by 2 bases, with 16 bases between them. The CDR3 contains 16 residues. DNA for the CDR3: TGTGCCAGCAGTTTTTTACCTCCGACAGAGAACTATGGCTACACCTTC. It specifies CASSFLPPTENYGYTF.

DNA for the CDR3: TGTGCCAGTAGTATACCGCCTAATCAGCCCCAGCATTTT. Encoded protein: CASSIPPNQPQHF. J is TRBJ1-5 and V is TRBV19; unclear D gene. The CDR3 extends over 13 amino acids. The germline V gene encodes CDR1 LNHDA and CDR2 SQIVND (reference sequence). V dropped 2 bases and J dropped 4 bases, with 6 bases sitting between them.

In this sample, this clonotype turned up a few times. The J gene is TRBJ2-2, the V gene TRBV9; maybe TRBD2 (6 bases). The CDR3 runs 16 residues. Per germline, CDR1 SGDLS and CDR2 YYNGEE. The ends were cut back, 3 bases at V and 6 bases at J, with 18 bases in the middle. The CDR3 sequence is CASSAPGLGVAGELFF. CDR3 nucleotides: TGTGCCAGCAGCGCTCCGGGACTGGGGGTGGCCGGGGAGCTGTTTTTT.

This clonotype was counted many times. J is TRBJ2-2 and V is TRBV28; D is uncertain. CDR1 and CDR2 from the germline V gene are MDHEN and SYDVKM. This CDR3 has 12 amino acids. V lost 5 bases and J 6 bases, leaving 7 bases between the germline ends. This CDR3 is CASSPWAGELFF. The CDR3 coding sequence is TGTGCCAGCAGTCCCTGGGCCGGGGAGCTGTTTTTT.

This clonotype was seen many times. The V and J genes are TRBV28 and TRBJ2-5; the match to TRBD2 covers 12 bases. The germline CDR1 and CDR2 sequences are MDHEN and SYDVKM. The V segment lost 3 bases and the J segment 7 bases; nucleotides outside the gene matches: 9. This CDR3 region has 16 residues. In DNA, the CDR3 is TGTGCCAGCAGTTTGCCTACTAGCGGGGGGCTGGGGACCCAGTACTTC. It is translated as CASSLPTSGGLGTQYF.

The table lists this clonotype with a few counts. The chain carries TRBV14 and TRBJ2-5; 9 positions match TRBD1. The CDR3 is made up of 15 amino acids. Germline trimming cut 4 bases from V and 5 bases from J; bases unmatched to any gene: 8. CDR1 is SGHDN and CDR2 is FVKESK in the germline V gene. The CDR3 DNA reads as TGTGCCAGCAGCCCAGGACAGGGGACTCTGGAGACCCAGTACTTC. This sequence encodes CASSPGQGTLETQYF. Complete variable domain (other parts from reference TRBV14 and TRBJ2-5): EAGVTQFPSHSVIEKGQTVTLRCDPISGHDNLYWYRRVMGKEIKFLLHFVKESKQDESGMPNNRFLAERTGGTYSTLKVQPAELEDSGVYFCASSPGQGTLETQYFGPGTRLLVL.

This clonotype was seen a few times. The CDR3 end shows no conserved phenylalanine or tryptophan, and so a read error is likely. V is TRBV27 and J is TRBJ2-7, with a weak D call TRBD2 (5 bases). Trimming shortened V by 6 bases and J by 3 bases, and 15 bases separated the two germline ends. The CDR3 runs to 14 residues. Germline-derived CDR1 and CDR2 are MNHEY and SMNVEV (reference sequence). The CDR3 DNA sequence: TGTGCCAGCAGCCCAGATGGACGGGACTACGAGCAGTACCTC. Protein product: CASSPDGRDYEQYL.

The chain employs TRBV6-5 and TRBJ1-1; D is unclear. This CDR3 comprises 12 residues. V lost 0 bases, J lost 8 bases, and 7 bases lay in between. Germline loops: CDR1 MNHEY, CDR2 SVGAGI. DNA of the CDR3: TGTGCCAGCAGTTACTCGCAGGCGGAAGCTTTCTTT. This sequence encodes CASSYSQAEAFF.

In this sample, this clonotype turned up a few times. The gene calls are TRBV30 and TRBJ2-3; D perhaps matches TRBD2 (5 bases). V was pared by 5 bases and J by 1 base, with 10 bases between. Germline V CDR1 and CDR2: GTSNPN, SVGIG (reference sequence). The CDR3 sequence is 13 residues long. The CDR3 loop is CAWEGRGTDTQYF. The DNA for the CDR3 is TGTGCCTGGGAGGGAAGGGGCACAGATACGCAGTATTTT.

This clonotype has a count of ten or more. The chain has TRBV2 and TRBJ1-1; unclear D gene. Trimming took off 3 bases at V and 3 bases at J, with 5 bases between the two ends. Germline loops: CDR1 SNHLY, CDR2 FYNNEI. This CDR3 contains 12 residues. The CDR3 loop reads CASSDRYTEAFF. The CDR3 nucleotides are TGTGCCAGCAGTGACAGATACACTGAAGCTTTCTTT.

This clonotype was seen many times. CDR3 coding DNA: TGTGCCAGTAGTCCAACGGACAGGGCTGGGGGCTACACCTTC. Translated: CASSPTDRAGGYTF. The chain has TRBV19 and TRBJ1-2; 8 nucleotides line up with TRBD1. The germline gives CDR1 LNHDA, CDR2 SQIVND (reference sequence). This CDR3 spans 14 amino acids. V shed 5 bases, J shed 8 bases, and the junction held 10 bases outside the gene matches.

CDR3 bases: TGCAGTGCTAGAGTCTTAGTGAGGGGCTCTGAAAAACTGTTTTTT. Encoded protein: CSARVLVRGSEKLFF. J is TRBJ1-4 and V is TRBV20-1; D might be TRBD1 (5 bases). Germline V gene sequence: CDR1 DFQATT, CDR2 SNEGSKA (reference sequence). There are 15 residues in the CDR3. V dropped 1 base and J dropped 7 bases, with 16 bases sitting between them.

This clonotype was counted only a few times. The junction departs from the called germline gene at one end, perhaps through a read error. CDR3 sequence reads: CATNADTFGYDYTF. In DNA form, the CDR3 reads TGTGCCACGAACGCGGATACGTTTGGCTATGACTACACCTTC. This sequence joins TRBV10-3 and TRBJ1-2, with D unresolved. Germline values: CDR1 ENHRY, CDR2 SYGVKD. The CDR3 is 14 residues long.

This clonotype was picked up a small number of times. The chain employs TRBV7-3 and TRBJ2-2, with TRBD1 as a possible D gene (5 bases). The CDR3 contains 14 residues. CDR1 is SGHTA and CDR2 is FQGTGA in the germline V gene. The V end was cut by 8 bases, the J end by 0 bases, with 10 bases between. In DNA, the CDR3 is TGTGCCAGCGGTAGGGGTACGAACACCGGGGAGCTGTTTTTT. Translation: CASGRGTNTGELFF.